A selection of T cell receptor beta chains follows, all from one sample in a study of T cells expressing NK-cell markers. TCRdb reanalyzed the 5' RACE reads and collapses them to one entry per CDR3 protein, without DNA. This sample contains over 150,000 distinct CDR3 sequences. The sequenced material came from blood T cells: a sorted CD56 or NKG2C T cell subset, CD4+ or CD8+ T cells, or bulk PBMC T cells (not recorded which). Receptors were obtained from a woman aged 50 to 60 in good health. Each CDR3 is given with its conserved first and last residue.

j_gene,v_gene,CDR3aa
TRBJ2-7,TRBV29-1,CSVEGLRDVGGYEQYF
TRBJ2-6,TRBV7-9,CASSPSGTPGANVLTF
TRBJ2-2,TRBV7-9,CASSSYDEPEELFF
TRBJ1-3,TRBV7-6,CASSPGGSGTIYF
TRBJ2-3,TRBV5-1,CASSGIATDTQYF
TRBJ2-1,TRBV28,CATGQGYNEQFF
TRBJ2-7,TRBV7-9,CASSSTSGVSKQYF
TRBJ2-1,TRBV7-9,CASSETVAGGTEQFF
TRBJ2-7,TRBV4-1,CASSQDALAGGPYEQYF
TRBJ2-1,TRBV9,CASSVAAGVYNEQFF
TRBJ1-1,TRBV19,CASSIVSGGEAFF
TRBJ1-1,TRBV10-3,CAISVQGNTEAFF
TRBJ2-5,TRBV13,CASSSLTGRETQYF
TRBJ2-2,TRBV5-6,CASNRRDRVSTGELFF
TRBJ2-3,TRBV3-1,CASSYTLAGESTDTQYF
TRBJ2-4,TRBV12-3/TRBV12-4,CASSLYLAGKNIQYF